A selection of T cell receptor beta chains follows, all from one sample in a study of blood T cell repertoires in COVID-19. TCRdb keeps only in-frame clones here, not all; method: immunoSEQ multiplex PCR. Of some 260,000 clones in the sample, just under 85% were seen once. Sequencing was done on a sample of peripheral blood. The receptors come from an elderly man with acute or convalescent COVID-19. Each CDR3 is given with its conserved first and last residue. Each record gives: D gene, V gene, J gene, CDR3 length, clone size, CDR3 DNA, CDR3 protein. A D gene is named only where the DNA matches it firmly. Size values are once, few and many counts, or a class for expanded clones, and some rows have none.

d_call: NA; v_call: TRBV28; j_call: TRBJ1-2; cdr3_length: 13; clone_size: NA; cdr3_nt: TGTGCCAGCAGGCAGCAGGGGAGCTATGGCTACACCTTC; cdr3_aa: CASRQQGSYGYTF
d_call: TRBD1; v_call: TRBV24-1; j_call: TRBJ2-1; cdr3_length: 15; clone_size: NA; cdr3_nt: TGTGCCACCAAGGGACAGGGGGCTTCCTACAATGAGCAGTTCTTC; cdr3_aa: CATKGQGASYNEQFF
d_call: TRBD2; v_call: TRBV28; j_call: TRBJ2-7; cdr3_length: 16; clone_size: NA; cdr3_nt: TGTGCCAGCAGTCCCGGGTGGCTAGCGGGGGTCTACGAGCAGTACTTC; cdr3_aa: CASSPGWLAGVYEQYF
d_call: NA; v_call: TRBV30; j_call: TRBJ1-2; cdr3_length: 12; clone_size: NA; cdr3_nt: TGTGCCTGGAGAGCAGGAGGCTATGGCTACACCTTC; cdr3_aa: CAWRAGGYGYTF
d_call: TRBD1; v_call: TRBV5-5; j_call: TRBJ1-5; cdr3_length: 16; clone_size: NA; cdr3_nt: TGTGCCAGCAGCTTGGAAGGTGGACAGGGGATTCAGCCCCAGCATTTT; cdr3_aa: CASSLEGGQGIQPQHF
d_call: TRBD1; v_call: TRBV6-1; j_call: TRBJ1-6; cdr3_length: 14; clone_size: NA; cdr3_nt: TGTGCCAGCACCGTAACAGGGGGCAGCTCACCCCTCCACTTT; cdr3_aa: CASTVTGGSSPLHF
d_call: TRBD2; v_call: TRBV6-5; j_call: TRBJ2-7; cdr3_length: 15; clone_size: NA; cdr3_nt: TGTGCCAGCAGTTACGTCGGGAGGCCCGTGGGGGAGCAGTACTTC; cdr3_aa: CASSYVGRPVGEQYF
d_call: TRBD1; v_call: TRBV6-6; j_call: TRBJ1-4; cdr3_length: 17; clone_size: NA; cdr3_nt: TGTGCCAGCAGTCCTAAGGGACAGGGGGGCCTTAATGAAAAACTGTTTTTT; cdr3_aa: CASSPKGQGGLNEKLFF
d_call: TRBD2; v_call: TRBV19; j_call: TRBJ2-1; cdr3_length: 16; clone_size: NA; cdr3_nt: TGTGCCAGTAGTATAGTAGATAGCGGGGGGGCCGGTGAGCAGTTCTTC; cdr3_aa: CASSIVDSGGAGEQFF
d_call: TRBD1; v_call: TRBV2; j_call: TRBJ1-6; cdr3_length: 14; clone_size: NA; cdr3_nt: TGTGCCAGCAGTGACAGGGGGAGACCATCACCCCTCCACTTT; cdr3_aa: CASSDRGRPSPLHF
d_call: NA; v_call: TRBV7-9; j_call: TRBJ2-7; cdr3_length: 12; clone_size: few; cdr3_nt: TGTGCCAGCAGCTCCAGGGTATCCGAGCAGTACTTC; cdr3_aa: CASSSRVSEQYF
d_call: TRBD2; v_call: TRBV11-3; j_call: TRBJ2-2; cdr3_length: 15; clone_size: once; cdr3_nt: TGTGCCAGCAGCTTAAAGCGGGGGGGCACCGGGGAGCTGTTTTTT; cdr3_aa: CASSLKRGGTGELFF
d_call: NA; v_call: TRBV28; j_call: TRBJ1-6; cdr3_length: 12; clone_size: once; cdr3_nt: TGTGCCAGCAGGAACGGGAATTCACCCCTCCACTTT; cdr3_aa: CASRNGNSPLHF
d_call: NA; v_call: TRBV6-1; j_call: TRBJ1-1; cdr3_length: 14; clone_size: NA; cdr3_nt: TGTGCCAGCAGTGAATGGGGACGCGGGGGAAGAGCTTTCTTT; cdr3_aa: CASSEWGRGGRAFF
d_call: TRBD1; v_call: TRBV6-4; j_call: TRBJ1-2; cdr3_length: 15; clone_size: NA; cdr3_nt: TGTGCCAGCAGTGACACGGACAGGGGGCGGGATGGCTACACCTTC; cdr3_aa: CASSDTDRGRDGYTF
d_call: NA; v_call: TRBV28; j_call: TRBJ1-6; cdr3_length: 14; clone_size: once; cdr3_nt: TGTGCCAGCAGTTTATATGGCCCCTATTCACCCCTCCACTTT; cdr3_aa: CASSLYGPYSPLHF
d_call: NA; v_call: TRBV28; j_call: TRBJ2-1; cdr3_length: 15; clone_size: NA; cdr3_nt: TGTGCCAGCAGTTTACGGGACTTTTCCTACAATGAGCAGTTCTTC; cdr3_aa: CASSLRDFSYNEQFF
d_call: NA; v_call: TRBV5-1; j_call: TRBJ2-7; cdr3_length: 14; clone_size: NA; cdr3_nt: TGCGCCAGCAGCTTGGACGAGCTATTCTACGAGCAGTACTTC; cdr3_aa: CASSLDELFYEQYF
d_call: NA; v_call: TRBV3-1/TRBV3-2; j_call: TRBJ1-1; cdr3_length: 14; clone_size: NA; cdr3_nt: TGTGCCAGCAGCCCTCTCCCAGGGACAACTGAAGCTTTCTTT; cdr3_aa: CASSPLPGTTEAFF
d_call: NA; v_call: TRBV19; j_call: TRBJ1-5; cdr3_length: 15; clone_size: NA; cdr3_nt: TGTGCCAGTAGCTCAACTCGGGGGGGCGATCAGCCCCAGCATTTT; cdr3_aa: CASSSTRGGDQPQHF
d_call: NA; v_call: TRBV10-3; j_call: TRBJ2-7; cdr3_length: 14; clone_size: NA; cdr3_nt: TGTGCCATCAGTAGGGGGGGCGGCTCCTACGAGCAGTACTTC; cdr3_aa: CAISRGGGSYEQYF
d_call: NA; v_call: TRBV6-6; j_call: TRBJ2-7; cdr3_length: 14; clone_size: NA; cdr3_nt: TGTGCCAGCAGTTACTCGGCAGGGAACTACGAGCAGTACTTC; cdr3_aa: CASSYSAGNYEQYF